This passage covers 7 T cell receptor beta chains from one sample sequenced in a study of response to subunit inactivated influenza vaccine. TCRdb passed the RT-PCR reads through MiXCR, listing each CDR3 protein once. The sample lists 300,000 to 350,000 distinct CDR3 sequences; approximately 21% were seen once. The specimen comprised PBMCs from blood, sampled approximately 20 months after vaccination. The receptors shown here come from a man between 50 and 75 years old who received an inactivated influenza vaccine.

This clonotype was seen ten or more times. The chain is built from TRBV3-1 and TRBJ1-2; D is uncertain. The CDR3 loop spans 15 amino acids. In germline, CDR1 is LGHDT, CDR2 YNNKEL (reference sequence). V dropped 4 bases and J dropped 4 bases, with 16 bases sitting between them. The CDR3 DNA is TGTGCCAGCAGCCCCGGAAACATCCCGGGCTATGGCTACACCTTC. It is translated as CASSPGNIPGYGYTF.

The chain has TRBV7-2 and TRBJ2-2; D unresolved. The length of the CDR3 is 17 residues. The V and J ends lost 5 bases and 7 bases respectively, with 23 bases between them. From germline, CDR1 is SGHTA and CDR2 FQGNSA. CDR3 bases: TGTGCCAGCAGCCAAGAGTTGGCAGGTGTAGTAAGCGGGGAGCTGTTTTTT. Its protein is CASSQELAGVVSGELFF.

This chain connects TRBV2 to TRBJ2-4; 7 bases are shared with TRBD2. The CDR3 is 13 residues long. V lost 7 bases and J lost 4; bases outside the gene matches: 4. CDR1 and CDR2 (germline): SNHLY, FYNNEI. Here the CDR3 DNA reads TGTGCCAGCAATGACGGGAGGAAAAACATTCAGTACTTC. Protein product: CASNDGRKNIQYF.

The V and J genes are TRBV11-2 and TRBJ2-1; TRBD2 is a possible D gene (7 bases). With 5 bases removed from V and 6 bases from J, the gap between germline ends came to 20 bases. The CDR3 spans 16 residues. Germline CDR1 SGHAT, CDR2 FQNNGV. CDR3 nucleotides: TGTGCCAGCAGCAGCCTTGCGGGGGCCTTCCCCAATGAGCAGTTCTTC. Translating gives CASSSLAGAFPNEQFF. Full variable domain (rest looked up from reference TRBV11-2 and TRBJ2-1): EAGVAQSPRYKIIEKRQSVAFWCNPISGHATLYWYQQILGQGPKLLIQFQNNGVVDDSQLPKDRFSAERLKGVDSTLKIQPAKLEDSAVYLCASSSLAGAFPNEQFFGPGTRLTVL.

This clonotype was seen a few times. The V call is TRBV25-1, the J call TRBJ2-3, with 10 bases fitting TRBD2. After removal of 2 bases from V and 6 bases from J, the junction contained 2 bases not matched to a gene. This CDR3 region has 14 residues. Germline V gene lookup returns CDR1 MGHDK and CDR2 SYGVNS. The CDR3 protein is CASSELAGADTQYF. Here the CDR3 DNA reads TGTGCCAGCAGTGAACTAGCGGGGGCCGATACGCAGTATTTT. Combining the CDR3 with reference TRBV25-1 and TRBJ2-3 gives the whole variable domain EADIYQTPRYLVIGTGKKITLECSQTMGHDKMYWYQQDPGMELHLIHYSYGVNSTEKGDLSSESTVSRIRTEHFPLTLESARPSHTSQYLCASSELAGADTQYFGPGTRLTVL.

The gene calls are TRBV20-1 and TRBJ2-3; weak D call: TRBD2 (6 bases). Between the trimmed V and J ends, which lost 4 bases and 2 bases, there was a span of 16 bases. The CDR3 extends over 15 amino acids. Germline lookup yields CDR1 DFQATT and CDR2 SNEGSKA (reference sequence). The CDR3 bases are TGCAGTGCTACGCAACCCGCGGGGCACACAGATACGCAGTATTTT. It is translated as CSATQPAGHTDTQYF.

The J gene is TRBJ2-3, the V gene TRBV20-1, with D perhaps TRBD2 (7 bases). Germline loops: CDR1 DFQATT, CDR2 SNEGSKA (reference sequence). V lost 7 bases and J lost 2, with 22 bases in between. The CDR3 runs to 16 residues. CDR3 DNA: TGCAGTGTAGTGGGCCTAGCGGAGGGGGTCACAGATACGCAGTATTTT. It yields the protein CSVVGLAEGVTDTQYF.